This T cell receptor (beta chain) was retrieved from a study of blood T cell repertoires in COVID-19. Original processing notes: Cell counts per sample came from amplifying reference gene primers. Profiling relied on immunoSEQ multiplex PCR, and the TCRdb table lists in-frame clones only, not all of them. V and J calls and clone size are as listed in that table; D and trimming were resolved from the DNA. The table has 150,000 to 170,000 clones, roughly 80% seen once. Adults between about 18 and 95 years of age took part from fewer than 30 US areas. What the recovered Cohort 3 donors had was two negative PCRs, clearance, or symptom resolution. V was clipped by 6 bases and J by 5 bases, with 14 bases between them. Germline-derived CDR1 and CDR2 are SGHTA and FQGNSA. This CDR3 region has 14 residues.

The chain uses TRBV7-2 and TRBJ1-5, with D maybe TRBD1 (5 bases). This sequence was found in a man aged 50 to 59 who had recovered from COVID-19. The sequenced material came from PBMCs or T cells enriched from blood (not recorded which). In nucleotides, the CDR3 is TGTGCCAGCAGGGGGGGGGACGTGCATCAGCCCCAGCATTTT. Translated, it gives CASRGGDVHQPQHF.